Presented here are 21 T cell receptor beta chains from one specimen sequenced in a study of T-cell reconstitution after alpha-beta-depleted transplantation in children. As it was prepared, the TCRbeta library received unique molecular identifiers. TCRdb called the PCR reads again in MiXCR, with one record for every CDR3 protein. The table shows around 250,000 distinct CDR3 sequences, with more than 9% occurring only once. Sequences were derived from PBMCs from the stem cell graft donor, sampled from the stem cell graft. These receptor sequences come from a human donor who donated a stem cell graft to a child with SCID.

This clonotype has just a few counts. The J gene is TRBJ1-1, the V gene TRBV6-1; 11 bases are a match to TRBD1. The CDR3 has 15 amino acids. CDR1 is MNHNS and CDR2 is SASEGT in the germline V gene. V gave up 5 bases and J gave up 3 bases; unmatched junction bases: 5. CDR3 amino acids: CASSQGQGAYTEAFF. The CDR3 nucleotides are TGTGCCAGCAGTCAAGGACAGGGGGCATACACTGAAGCTTTCTTT.

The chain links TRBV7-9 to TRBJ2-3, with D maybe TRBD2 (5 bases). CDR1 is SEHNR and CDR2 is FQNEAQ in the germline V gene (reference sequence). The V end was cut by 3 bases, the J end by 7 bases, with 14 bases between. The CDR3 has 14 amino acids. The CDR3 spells CASSFPRTSHTQYF. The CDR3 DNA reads TGTGCCAGCAGCTTCCCCCGGACTTCGCATACGCAGTATTTT.

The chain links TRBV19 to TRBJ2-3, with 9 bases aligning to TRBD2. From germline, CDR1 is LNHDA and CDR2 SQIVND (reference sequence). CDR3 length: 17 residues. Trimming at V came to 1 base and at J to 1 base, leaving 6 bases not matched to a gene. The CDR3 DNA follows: TGTGCCAGTAGTATAGTGAGGACTAGCGATGGCACAGATACGCAGTATTTT. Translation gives CASSIVRTSDGTDTQYF. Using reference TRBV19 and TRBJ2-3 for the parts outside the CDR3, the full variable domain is DGGITQSPKYLFRKEGQNVTLSCEQNLNHDAMYWYRQDPGQGLRLIYYSQIVNDFQKGDIAEGYSVSREKKESFPLTVTSAQKNPTAFYLCASSIVRTSDGTDTQYFGPGTRLTVL.

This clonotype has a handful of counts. As DNA, the CDR3 is TGTGCCATCAGCCGGGGCCCCCAAGAGACCCAGTACTTC. It specifies CAISRGPQETQYF. This chain uses TRBV10-3 with TRBJ2-5, with D perhaps being TRBD1 or TRBD2 (5 bases each). Germline V gives CDR1 ENHRY, CDR2 SYGVKD. V gave up 6 bases and J gave up 1 base, with 9 bases separating them. The CDR3 contains 13 residues.

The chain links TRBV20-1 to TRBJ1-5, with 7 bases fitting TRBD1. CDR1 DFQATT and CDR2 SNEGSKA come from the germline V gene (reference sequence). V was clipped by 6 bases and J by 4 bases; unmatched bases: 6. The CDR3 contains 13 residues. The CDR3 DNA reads TGCAGTGCGAGGGACAGTACGAATCAGCCCCAGCATTTT. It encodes CSARDSTNQPQHF.

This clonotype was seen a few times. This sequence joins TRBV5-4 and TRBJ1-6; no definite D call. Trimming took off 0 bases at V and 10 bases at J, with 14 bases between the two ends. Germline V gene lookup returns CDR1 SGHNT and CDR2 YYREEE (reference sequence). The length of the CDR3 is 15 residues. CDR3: CASSLDVTDRSPLHF. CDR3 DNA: TGTGCCAGCAGCTTGGATGTTACAGATAGGTCACCCCTCCACTTT.

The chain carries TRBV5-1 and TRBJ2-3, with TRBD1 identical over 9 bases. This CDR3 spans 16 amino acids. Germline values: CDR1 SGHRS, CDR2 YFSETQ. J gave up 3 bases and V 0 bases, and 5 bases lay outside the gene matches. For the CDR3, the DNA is TGCGCCAGCAGCTTGGACTCCGGGACAGGGACAGATACGCAGTATTTT. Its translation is CASSLDSGTGTDTQYF.

DNA of the CDR3: TGTGCCAGCAGCTTGACTAGTGAGCAGTTCTTC. It codes for CASSLTSEQFF. The rearrangement uses TRBV11-2 and TRBJ2-1, with a weak D call TRBD2 (6 bases). Germline CDR1 reads SGHAT; CDR2 reads FQNNGV. Trimming removed 3 bases at V and 9 bases at J, with 6 bases between. This CDR3 contains 11 residues. The variable domain in full, with the rest retrieved from reference TRBV11-2 and TRBJ2-1, is EAGVAQSPRYKIIEKRQSVAFWCNPISGHATLYWYQQILGQGPKLLIQFQNNGVVDDSQLPKDRFSAERLKGVDSTLKIQPAKLEDSAVYLCASSLTSEQFFGPGTRLTVL.

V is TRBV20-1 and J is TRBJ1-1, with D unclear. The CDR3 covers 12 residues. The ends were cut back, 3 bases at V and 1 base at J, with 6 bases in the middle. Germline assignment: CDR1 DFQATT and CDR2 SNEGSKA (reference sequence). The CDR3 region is CSARRTNTEAFF. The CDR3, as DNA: TGCAGTGCTAGGCGGACGAACACTGAAGCTTTCTTT.

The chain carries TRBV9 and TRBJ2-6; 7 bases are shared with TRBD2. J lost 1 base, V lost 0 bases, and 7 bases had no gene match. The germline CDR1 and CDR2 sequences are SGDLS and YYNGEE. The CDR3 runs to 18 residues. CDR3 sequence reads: CASSVEGGAVSGANVLTF. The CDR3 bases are TGTGCCAGCAGCGTAGAGGGAGGGGCGGTATCTGGGGCCAACGTCCTGACTTTC.

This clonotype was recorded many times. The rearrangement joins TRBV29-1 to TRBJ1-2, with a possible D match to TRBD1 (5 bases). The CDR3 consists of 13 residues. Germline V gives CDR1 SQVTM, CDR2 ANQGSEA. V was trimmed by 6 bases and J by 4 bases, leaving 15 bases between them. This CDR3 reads CSVDGTHPYGYTF. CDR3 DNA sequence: TGCAGCGTAGATGGGACCCACCCCTATGGCTACACCTTC.

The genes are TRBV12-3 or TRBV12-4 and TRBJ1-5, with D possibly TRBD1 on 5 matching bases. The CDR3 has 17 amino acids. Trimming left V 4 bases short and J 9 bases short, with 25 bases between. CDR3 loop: CASSSVLSGGQDRPQHF. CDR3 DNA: TGTGCCAGCAGTTCTGTTCTCAGTGGGGGTCAAGATAGGCCCCAGCATTTT.

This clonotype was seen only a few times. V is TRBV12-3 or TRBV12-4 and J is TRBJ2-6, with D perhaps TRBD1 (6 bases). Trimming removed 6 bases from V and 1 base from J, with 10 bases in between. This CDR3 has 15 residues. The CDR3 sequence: CASSHTGSGANVLTF. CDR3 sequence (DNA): TGTGCCAGCAGCCACACAGGGTCTGGGGCCAACGTCCTGACTTTC.

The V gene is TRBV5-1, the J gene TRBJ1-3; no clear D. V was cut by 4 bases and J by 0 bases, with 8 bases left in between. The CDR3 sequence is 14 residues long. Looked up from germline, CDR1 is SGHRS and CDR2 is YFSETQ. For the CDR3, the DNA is TGCGCCAGCAGCCTCACGCGCTCTGGAAACACCATATATTTT. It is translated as CASSLTRSGNTIYF.

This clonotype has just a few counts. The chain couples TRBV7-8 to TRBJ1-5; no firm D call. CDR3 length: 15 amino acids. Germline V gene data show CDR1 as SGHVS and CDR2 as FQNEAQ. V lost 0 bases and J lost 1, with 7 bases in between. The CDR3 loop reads CASSLAATSNQPQHF. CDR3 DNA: TGTGCCAGCAGCTTAGCGGCTACGAGCAATCAGCCCCAGCATTTT.

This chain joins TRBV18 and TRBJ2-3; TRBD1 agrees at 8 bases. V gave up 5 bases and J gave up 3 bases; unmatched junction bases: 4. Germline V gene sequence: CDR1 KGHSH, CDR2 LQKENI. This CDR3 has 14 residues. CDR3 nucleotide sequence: TGTGCCAGCTCAAAGGACAGGGAGACAGATACGCAGTATTTT. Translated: CASSKDRETDTQYF.

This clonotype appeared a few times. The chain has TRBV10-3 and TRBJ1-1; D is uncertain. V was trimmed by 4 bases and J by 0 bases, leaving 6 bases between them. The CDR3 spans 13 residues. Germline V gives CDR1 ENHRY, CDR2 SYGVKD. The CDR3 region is CAISATVNTEAFF. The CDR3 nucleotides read TGTGCCATCAGTGCCACTGTGAACACTGAAGCTTTCTTT.

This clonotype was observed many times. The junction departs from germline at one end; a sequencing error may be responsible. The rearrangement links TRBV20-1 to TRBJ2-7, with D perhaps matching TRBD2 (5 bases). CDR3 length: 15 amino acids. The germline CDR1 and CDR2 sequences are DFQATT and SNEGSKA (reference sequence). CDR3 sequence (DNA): TGCAGTGCTAGAGATCCTGAGGGCACCTTCTACGAGCAGTATTTC. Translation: CSARDPEGTFYEQYF.

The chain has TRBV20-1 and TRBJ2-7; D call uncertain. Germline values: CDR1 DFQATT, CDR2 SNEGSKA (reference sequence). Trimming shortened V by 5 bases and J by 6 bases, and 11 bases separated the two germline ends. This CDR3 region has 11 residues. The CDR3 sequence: CSASPKVEQYF. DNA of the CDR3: TGCAGTGCTTCCCCCAAAGTCGAGCAGTACTTC.

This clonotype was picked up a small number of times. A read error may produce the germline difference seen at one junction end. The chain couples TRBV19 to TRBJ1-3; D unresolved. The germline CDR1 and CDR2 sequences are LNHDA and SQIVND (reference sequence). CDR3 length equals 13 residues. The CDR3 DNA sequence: TGTGCCAGTAGTATTAACCTCGACGCTCTCCGGGATTTT. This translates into CASSINLDALRDF. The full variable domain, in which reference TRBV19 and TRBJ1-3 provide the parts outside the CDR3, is DGGITQSPKYLFRKEGQNVTLSCEQNLNHDAMYWYRQDPGQGLRLIYYSQIVNDFQKGDIAEGYSVSREKKESFPLTVTSAQKNPTAFYLCASSINLDALRDFGEGSWLTVV.

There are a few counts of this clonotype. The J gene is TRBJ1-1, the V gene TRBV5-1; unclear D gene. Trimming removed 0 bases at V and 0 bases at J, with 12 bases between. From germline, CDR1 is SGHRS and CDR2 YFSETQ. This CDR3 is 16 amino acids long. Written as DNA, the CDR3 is TGCGCCAGCAGCTTGGTGCCGCCGGGAGTGAACACTGAAGCTTTCTTT. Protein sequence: CASSLVPPGVNTEAFF.